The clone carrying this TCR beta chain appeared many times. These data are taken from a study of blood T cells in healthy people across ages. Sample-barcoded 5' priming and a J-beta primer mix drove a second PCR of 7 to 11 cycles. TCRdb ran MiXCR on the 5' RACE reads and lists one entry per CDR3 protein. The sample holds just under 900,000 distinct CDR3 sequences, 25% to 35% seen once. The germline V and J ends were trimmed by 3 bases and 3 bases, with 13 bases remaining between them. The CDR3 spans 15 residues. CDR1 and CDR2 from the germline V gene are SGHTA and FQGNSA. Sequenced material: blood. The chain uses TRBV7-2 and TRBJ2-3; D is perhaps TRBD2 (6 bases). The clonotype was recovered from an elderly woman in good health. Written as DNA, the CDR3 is TGTGCCAGCAGCTTGGGACTGGGACGGACAGATACGCAGTATTTT. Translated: CASSLGLGRTDTQYF.